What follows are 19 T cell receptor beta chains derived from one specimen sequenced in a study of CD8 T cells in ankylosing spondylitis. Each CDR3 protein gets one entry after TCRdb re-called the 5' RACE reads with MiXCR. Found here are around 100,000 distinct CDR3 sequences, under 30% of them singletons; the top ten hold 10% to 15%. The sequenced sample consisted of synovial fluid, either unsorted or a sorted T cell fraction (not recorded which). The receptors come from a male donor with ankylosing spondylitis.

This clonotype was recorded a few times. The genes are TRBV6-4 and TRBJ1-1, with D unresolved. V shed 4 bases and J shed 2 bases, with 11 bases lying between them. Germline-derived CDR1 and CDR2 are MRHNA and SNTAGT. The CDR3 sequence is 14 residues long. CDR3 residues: CASSVTDRNTEAFF. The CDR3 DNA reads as TGTGCCAGCAGTGTAACGGACCGAAACACTGAAGCTTTCTTT.

CDR3 bases: TGTGCCAGCTCACCGGCAGACACTGAAGCTTTCTTT. Its translation is CASSPADTEAFF. The chain links TRBV18 to TRBJ1-1; unclear D gene. Germline CDR1 and CDR2: KGHSH and LQKENI. The ends were cut back, 3 bases at V and 3 bases at J, with 5 bases in the middle. The CDR3 totals 12 residues.

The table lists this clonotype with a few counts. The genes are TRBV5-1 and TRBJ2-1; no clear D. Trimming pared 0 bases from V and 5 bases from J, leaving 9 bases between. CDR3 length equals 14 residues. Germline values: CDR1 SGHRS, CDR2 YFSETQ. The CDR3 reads CASSLALVNNEQFF. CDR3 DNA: TGCGCCAGCAGCTTGGCCTTGGTAAACAATGAGCAGTTCTTC.

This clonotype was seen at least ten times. The CDR3, as DNA: TGTGCCAGCAGCCCTGTTGGGGTCTATAGCAATCAGCCCCAGCATTTT. As protein: CASSPVGVYSNQPQHF. The chain is built from TRBV28 and TRBJ1-5, with D hard to call. This CDR3 has 16 residues. Looked up from germline, CDR1 is MDHEN and CDR2 is SYDVKM. V was pared by 6 bases and J by 0 bases, with 15 bases between. Based on the CDR3 plus reference TRBV28 and TRBJ1-5, the full variable domain is DVKVTQSSRYLVKRTGEKVFLECVQDMDHENMFWYRQDPGLGLRLIYFSYDVKMKEKGDIPEGYSVSREKKERFSLILESASTNQTSMYLCASSPVGVYSNQPQHFGDGTRLSIL.

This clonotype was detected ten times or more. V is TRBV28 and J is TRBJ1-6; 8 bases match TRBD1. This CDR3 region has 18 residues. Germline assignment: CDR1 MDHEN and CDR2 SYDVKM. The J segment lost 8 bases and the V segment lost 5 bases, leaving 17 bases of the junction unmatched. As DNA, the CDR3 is TGTGCCAGCAGTCAAGCAGGACAGGGACCTTGGGATGATTCACCCCTCCACTTT. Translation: CASSQAGQGPWDDSPLHF.

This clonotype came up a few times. DNA for the CDR3: TGCGCCAGCAGCTTGGCCTACAGGGGGTATGGTCGGCAGATGAACACTGAAGCTTTCTTT. This gives the protein CASSLAYRGYGRQMNTEAFF. The chain uses TRBV5-1 and TRBJ1-1, with 8 bases lining up with TRBD1. V lost 0 bases to trimming and J lost 0 bases; unmatched junction nucleotides: 16. Germline V CDR1 and CDR2: SGHRS, YFSETQ. CDR3 length: 20 amino acids. Filled out from reference TRBV5-1 and TRBJ1-1, the complete variable domain reads KAGVTQTPRYLIKTRGQQVTLSCSPISGHRSVSWYQQTPGQGLQFLFEYFSETQRNKGNFPGRFSGRQFSNSRSEMNVSTLELGDSALYLCASSLAYRGYGRQMNTEAFFGQGTRLTVV.

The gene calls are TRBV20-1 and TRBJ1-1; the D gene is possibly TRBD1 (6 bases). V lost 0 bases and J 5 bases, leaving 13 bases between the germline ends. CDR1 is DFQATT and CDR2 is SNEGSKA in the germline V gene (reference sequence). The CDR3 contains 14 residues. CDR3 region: CSARDTGGWTEAFF. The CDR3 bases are TGCAGTGCTAGAGACACGGGGGGCTGGACTGAAGCTTTCTTT.

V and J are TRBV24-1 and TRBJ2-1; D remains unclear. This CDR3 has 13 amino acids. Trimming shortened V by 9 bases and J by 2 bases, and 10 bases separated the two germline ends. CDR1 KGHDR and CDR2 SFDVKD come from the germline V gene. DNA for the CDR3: TGTGCCACCGGAGACGCCGCCTACAATGAGCAGTTCTTC. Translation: CATGDAAYNEQFF.

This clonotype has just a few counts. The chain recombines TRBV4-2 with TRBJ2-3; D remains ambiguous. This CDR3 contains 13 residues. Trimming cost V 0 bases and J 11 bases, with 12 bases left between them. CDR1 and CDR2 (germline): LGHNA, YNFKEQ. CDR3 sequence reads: CASSQDLAVEQYF. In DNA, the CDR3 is TGTGCCAGCAGCCAAGATCTGGCGGTAGAGCAGTATTTT.

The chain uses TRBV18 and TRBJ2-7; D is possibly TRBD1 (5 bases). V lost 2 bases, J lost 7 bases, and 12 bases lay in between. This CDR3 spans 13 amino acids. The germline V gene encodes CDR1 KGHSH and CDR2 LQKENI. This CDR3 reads CASSPDSAGEQYV. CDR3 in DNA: TGTGCCAGCTCACCAGACAGTGCTGGGGAGCAGTACGTC.

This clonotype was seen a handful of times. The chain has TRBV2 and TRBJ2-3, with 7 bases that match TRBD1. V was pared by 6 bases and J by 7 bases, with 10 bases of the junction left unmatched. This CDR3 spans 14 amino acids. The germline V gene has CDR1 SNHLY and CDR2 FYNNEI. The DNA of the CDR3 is TGTGCCAGCAGGCCCGGGCAGGGGGTGAATACGCAGTATTTT. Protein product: CASRPGQGVNTQYF. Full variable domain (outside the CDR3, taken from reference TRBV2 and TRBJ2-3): EPEVTQTPSHQVTQMGQEVILRCVPISNHLYFYWYRQILGQKVEFLVSFYNNEISEKSEIFDDQFSVERPDGSNFTLKIRSTKLEDSAMYFCASRPGQGVNTQYFGPGTRLTVL.

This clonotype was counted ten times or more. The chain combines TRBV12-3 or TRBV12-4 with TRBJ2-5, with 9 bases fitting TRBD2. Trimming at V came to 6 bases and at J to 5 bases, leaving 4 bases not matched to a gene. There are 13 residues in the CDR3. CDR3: CASRDSGSETQYF. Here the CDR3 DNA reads TGTGCCAGCAGAGATAGCGGGAGTGAGACCCAGTACTTC.

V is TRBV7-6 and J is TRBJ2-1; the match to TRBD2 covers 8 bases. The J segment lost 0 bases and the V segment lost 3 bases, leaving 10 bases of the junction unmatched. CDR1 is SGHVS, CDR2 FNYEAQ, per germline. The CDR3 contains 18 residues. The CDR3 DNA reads TGTGCCAGCAGCTTCGGGGCGGGAGGCTCCTCCTCCTACAATGAGCAGTTCTTC. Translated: CASSFGAGGSSSYNEQFF.

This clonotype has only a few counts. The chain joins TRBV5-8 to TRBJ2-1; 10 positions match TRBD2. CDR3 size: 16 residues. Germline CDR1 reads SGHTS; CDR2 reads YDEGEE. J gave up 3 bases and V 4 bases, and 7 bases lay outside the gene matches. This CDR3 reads CASSRLAGLSYNEQFF. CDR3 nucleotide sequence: TGTGCCAGCAGCCGACTAGCGGGCCTGAGCTACAATGAGCAGTTCTTC.

The CDR3, as DNA: TGCGCCAGCAGCCATTTGACAGGGGGCGGCTACACCTTC. Translating gives CASSHLTGGGYTF. The chain links TRBV4-1 to TRBJ1-2; 10 bases map to TRBD1. The CDR3 contains 13 residues. Germline CDR1 is MGHRA and CDR2 is YSYEKL. J was trimmed by 8 bases and V by 3 bases; bases with no gene match: 3.

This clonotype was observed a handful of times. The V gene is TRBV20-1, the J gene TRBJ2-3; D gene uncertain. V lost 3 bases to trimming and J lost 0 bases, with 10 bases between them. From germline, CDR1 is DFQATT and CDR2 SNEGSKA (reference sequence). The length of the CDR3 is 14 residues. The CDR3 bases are TGCAGTGCTAGGCAGATCCCGAGCACAGATACGCAGTATTTT. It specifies CSARQIPSTDTQYF.

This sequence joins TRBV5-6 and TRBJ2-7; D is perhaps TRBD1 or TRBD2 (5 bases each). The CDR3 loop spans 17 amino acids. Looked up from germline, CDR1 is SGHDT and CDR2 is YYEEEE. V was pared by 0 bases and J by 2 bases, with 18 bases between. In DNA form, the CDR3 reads TGTGCCAGCAGCTTGGCGGCTTATCCCGGGACGACCTACGAGCAGTACTTC. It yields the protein CASSLAAYPGTTYEQYF.

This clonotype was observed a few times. CDR3 sequence (DNA): TGTGCCACCAGTGATACGGGGACCCCAAGTAATGGCTACACCTTC. Protein: CATSDTGTPSNGYTF. This chain connects TRBV24-1 to TRBJ1-2; D may be TRBD1 (5 bases). V was pared by 3 bases and J by 6 bases, with 16 bases between. Germline CDR1 is KGHDR and CDR2 is SFDVKD. The CDR3 covers 15 residues.

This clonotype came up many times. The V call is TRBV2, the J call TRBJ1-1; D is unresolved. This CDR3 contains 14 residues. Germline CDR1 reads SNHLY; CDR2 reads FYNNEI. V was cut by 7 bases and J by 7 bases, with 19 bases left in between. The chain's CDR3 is CASTEELIKNEAFF. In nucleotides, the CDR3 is TGTGCCAGCACCGAGGAACTGATCAAAAATGAAGCTTTCTTT.